The 23 T cell receptor beta chains below were found in one sample sequenced in a study of blood T cell repertoires in COVID-19. This table comes from immunoSEQ multiplex PCR, and its TCRdb copy is limited to in-frame clones, with some not included. The profile shows roughly 440,000 clones, 88% of them singletons. The sequenced material came from peripheral blood. Every receptor here comes from a woman aged 45 to 65 with COVID-19, enrolled during active disease.

The V gene is TRBV7-2, the J gene TRBJ2-3; 7 bases are a match to TRBD1. Germline values: CDR1 SGHTA, CDR2 FQGNSA. Trimming took 2 bases from V and 4 from J; bases not matched to a gene: 9. The CDR3 contains 16 residues. CDR3 sequence: CASSLWLTGSADTQYF. The DNA of the CDR3 is TGTGCCAGCAGCTTATGGCTGACAGGGTCGGCAGATACGCAGTATTTT.

The chain joins TRBV19 to TRBJ1-2; 7 bases match TRBD1. The CDR3 spans 12 residues. The germline gives CDR1 LNHDA, CDR2 SQIVND (reference sequence). V shed 10 bases and J 4 bases; nucleotides not matched to a gene: 6. The CDR3, as DNA: TGTGCCACCTGGACAGGTCGCTATGGCTACACCTTC. It translates to CATWTGRYGYTF.

V is TRBV30 and J is TRBJ2-7; possibly TRBD1 for D (6 bases). The V end lost 0 bases, the J end lost 3 bases, and 9 bases lay between the germline ends. The germline V gene has CDR1 GTSNPN and CDR2 SVGIG (reference sequence). CDR3 length: 13 residues. The DNA for the CDR3 is TGTGCCTGGAGTGTGACAGGCCTCTACGAGCAGTACTTC. This codes for CAWSVTGLYEQYF.

The rearrangement links TRBV30 to TRBJ1-1; TRBD1 matches at 7 bases. This CDR3 is built from 13 residues. In germline, CDR1 is GTSNPN, CDR2 SVGIG (reference sequence). The ends lost 0 bases at V and 8 bases at J; junction bases unmatched: 6. CDR3 coding DNA: TGTGCCTGGAGTGTAGGGGGCGGATGGGAAGCTTTCTTT. Protein product: CAWSVGGGWEAFF. The whole variable domain, filled in from reference TRBV30 and TRBJ1-1, reads SQTIHQWPATLVQPVGSPLSLECTVEGTSNPNLYWYRQAAGRGLQLLFYSVGIGQISSEVPQNLSASRPQDRQFILSSKKLLLSDSGFYLCAWSVGGGWEAFFGQGTRLTVV.

The genes are TRBV19 and TRBJ2-7, with TRBD1 matching 9 bases. V dropped 3 bases and J dropped 12; count of bases not matched to a gene: 9. Germline V lookup: CDR1 LNHDA, CDR2 SQIVND (reference sequence). The CDR3 is 13 amino acids. CDR3 nucleotides: TGTGCCAGTAGTATTAGAGGACAGGGGAACTTGTACTTC. It specifies CASSIRGQGNLYF.

The chain links TRBV5-1 to TRBJ2-3; D not resolved. The CDR3 contains 15 residues. V lost 0 bases to trimming and J lost 3 bases, with 11 bases between them. CDR1 SGHRS and CDR2 YFSETQ come from the germline V gene. The CDR3 loop is CASSLVARYTDTQYF. CDR3 DNA sequence: TGCGCCAGCAGCTTGGTCGCCAGGTATACAGATACGCAGTATTTT.

This rearrangement joins TRBV19 to TRBJ1-2; D might be TRBD1 (5 bases). Per germline, CDR1 LNHDA and CDR2 SQIVND (reference sequence). Deletions cut 3 bases from V and 4 bases from J, with 15 bases between. CDR3 size: 15 residues. This CDR3 is CASSIGADSFYGYTF. CDR3 in DNA: TGTGCCAGTAGTATCGGTGCAGACAGCTTCTATGGCTACACCTTC.

This clone was seen a single time. V usage is TRBV3-1 (or the pseudogene TRBV3-2) and J usage is TRBJ1-2; 8 bases fit TRBD1. Germline CDR1 is LGHDT and CDR2 is YNNKEL (reference sequence). The CDR3 contains 15 residues. Trimming cost V 5 bases and J 0 bases; bases outside gene matches: 5. The CDR3 protein is CASSKRTGTNYGYTF. As DNA, the CDR3 is TGTGCCAGCAGCAAACGGACAGGGACTAACTATGGCTACACCTTC.

The chain uses TRBV27 and TRBJ1-2; possible D gene TRBD1, 5 bases. Trimming shortened V by 4 bases and J by 10 bases, and 19 bases separated the two germline ends. CDR3 length: 14 amino acids. Germline V gene lookup returns CDR1 MNHEY and CDR2 SMNVEV (reference sequence). For the CDR3, the DNA is TGTGCCAGCAGTTCAGGACTAGCCTCGGGACTCTACACCTTC. This sequence encodes CASSSGLASGLYTF.

The V and J genes are TRBV10-1 and TRBJ2-7; a possible D gene is TRBD2 (6 bases). The CDR3 is made up of 14 amino acids. CDR1 is WNHNN, CDR2 SYGVQD, per germline (reference sequence). V was cut by 2 bases and J by 6 bases, with 14 bases left in between. In DNA form, the CDR3 reads TGCGCCAGCAGTGAGACGGGGACTTTTACCGAGCAGTACTTC. Translation gives CASSETGTFTEQYF.

This chain connects TRBV5-6 to TRBJ2-2; a weak D match, TRBD1 (5 bases). The germline CDR1 and CDR2 sequences are SGHDT and YYEEEE. The ends were cut back, 3 bases at V and 0 bases at J, with 12 bases in the middle. CDR3 length equals 16 residues. This CDR3 is CASSSLDSTNTGELFF. CDR3 DNA sequence: TGTGCCAGCAGCTCCCTTGACAGCACGAACACCGGGGAGCTGTTTTTT.

The rearrangement joins TRBV7-4 to TRBJ1-4; the match to TRBD1 covers 9 bases. V lost 4 bases to trimming and J lost 8 bases; unmatched junction nucleotides: 5. Per germline, CDR1 SGHVT and CDR2 SQSDAQ. CDR3 size: 14 residues. CDR3 sequence (DNA): TGTGCCAGCAGCTGGGGACAGGGAGAGGAAAAACTGTTTTTT. It is translated as CASSWGQGEEKLFF. Together with reference TRBV7-4 and TRBJ1-4, the CDR3 gives the full variable domain: GAGVSQSPRYKVAKRGRDVALRCDSISGHVTLYWYRQTLGQGSEVLTYSQSDAQRDKSGRPSGRFSAERPERSVSTLKIQRTEQGDSAVYLCASSWGQGEEKLFFGSGTQLSVL.

J is TRBJ2-1 and V is TRBV3-1 (or the pseudogene TRBV3-2); D perhaps matches TRBD1 (6 bases). The CDR3 length is 12 residues. Trimming left V 5 bases short and J 8 bases short, with 10 bases between. The V gene's germline CDR1 is LGHDT and CDR2 YNNKEL (reference sequence). CDR3 nucleotides: TGTGCCAGCAGCTCCCCAGGGGATGAGCAGTTCTTC. Translation gives CASSSPGDEQFF.

CDR3 DNA sequence: TGTGCCAGCAGCTTAGTAGCGGGGGCCTACACAGATACGCAGTATTTT. Its protein product is CASSLVAGAYTDTQYF. The rearrangement uses TRBV7-2 and TRBJ2-3; 9 bases are shared with TRBD2. The V segment lost 1 base and the J segment 2 bases; nucleotides outside the gene matches: 4. From germline, CDR1 is SGHTA and CDR2 FQGNSA. The CDR3 covers 16 residues.

The chain is built from TRBV5-1 and TRBJ1-1; 9 positions match TRBD1. Unmatched junction bases numbered 6, after V lost 7 bases and J lost 5 bases. Germline assignment: CDR1 SGHRS and CDR2 YFSETQ. The CDR3 sequence is 13 residues long. In DNA form, the CDR3 reads TGCGCCAGCTCGACAGGGGGAGGGACTGAAGCTTTCTTT. Translating gives CASSTGGGTEAFF.

CDR3: CASSRTEGYTF. CDR3 DNA sequence: TGTGCCAGCAGCCGAACCGAGGGCTACACCTTC. This sequence joins TRBV7-8 and TRBJ1-2; D remains ambiguous. CDR3 length: 11 residues. Between the trimmed V and J ends, which lost 5 bases and 8 bases, there was a span of 9 bases. Germline CDR1 SGHVS, CDR2 FQNEAQ.

V usage is TRBV19 and J usage is TRBJ1-5; D is unresolved. The ends were cut back, 3 bases at V and 7 bases at J, with 10 bases in the middle. The CDR3 spans 13 residues. Germline CDR1 reads LNHDA; CDR2 reads SQIVND (reference sequence). The CDR3 coding sequence is TGTGCCAGTAGTATGGATTTGGAGCAGCCCCAGCATTTT. Its protein product is CASSMDLEQPQHF. The whole variable domain, remainder taken from reference TRBV19 and TRBJ1-5, is DGGITQSPKYLFRKEGQNVTLSCEQNLNHDAMYWYRQDPGQGLRLIYYSQIVNDFQKGDIAEGYSVSREKKESFPLTVTSAQKNPTAFYLCASSMDLEQPQHFGDGTRLSIL.

The chain recombines TRBV19 with TRBJ1-5; D possibly corresponds to TRBD1 (5 bases). Trimming removed 4 bases at V and 7 bases at J, with 11 bases between. Germline CDR1 and CDR2: LNHDA and SQIVND (reference sequence). The CDR3 runs 13 residues. CDR3 nucleotides: TGTGCCAGTAGTACCCAGGGTGGCCAGCCCCAGCATTTT. Encoded protein: CASSTQGGQPQHF. Combining the CDR3 with reference TRBV19 and TRBJ1-5 gives the whole variable domain DGGITQSPKYLFRKEGQNVTLSCEQNLNHDAMYWYRQDPGQGLRLIYYSQIVNDFQKGDIAEGYSVSREKKESFPLTVTSAQKNPTAFYLCASSTQGGQPQHFGDGTRLSIL.

The V and J genes are TRBV6-5 and TRBJ1-1; D is unclear. V dropped 0 bases and J dropped 0 bases, with 11 bases sitting between them. The CDR3 extends over 16 amino acids. The germline V gene encodes CDR1 MNHEY and CDR2 SVGAGI. CDR3 residues: CASSYSRDAMNTEAFF. The DNA for the CDR3 is TGTGCCAGCAGTTACTCGAGGGATGCCATGAACACTGAAGCTTTCTTT.

The rearrangement joins TRBV19 to TRBJ1-2; perhaps TRBD1 as D (5 bases). Trimming took 3 bases from V and 7 from J, leaving 12 bases between them. The germline V gene has CDR1 LNHDA and CDR2 SQIVND (reference sequence). The CDR3 has 13 amino acids. CDR3 sequence reads: CASSIGQGGGYTF. The CDR3 nucleotides read TGTGCCAGTAGTATTGGTCAGGGTGGTGGCTACACCTTC.

This clone was seen a few times. The V call is TRBV7-9, the J call TRBJ1-1, with 8 bases that match TRBD1. The CDR3 is 12 amino acids. J was trimmed by 11 bases and V by 5 bases; bases with no gene match: 7. The V gene's germline CDR1 is SEHNR and CDR2 FQNEAQ (reference sequence). The CDR3 nucleotides read TGTGCCAGCAGCCACTCGACAGGGGCGGCTTTCTTT. Translated: CASSHSTGAAFF.

The genes are TRBV7-2 and TRBJ1-2; D possibly corresponds to TRBD1 (6 bases). With 5 bases removed from V and 2 bases from J, the gap between germline ends came to 15 bases. There are 15 residues in the CDR3. Looked up from germline, CDR1 is SGHTA and CDR2 is FQGNSA. The CDR3 here is CASSRQDRANYGYTF. The DNA of the CDR3 is TGTGCCAGCAGCAGACAGGACCGCGCGAACTATGGCTACACCTTC.

The chain links TRBV5-1 to TRBJ2-1, with 7 bases aligning to TRBD1. The CDR3 totals 13 residues. Germline lookup yields CDR1 SGHRS and CDR2 YFSETQ. J lost 4 bases, V lost 8 bases, and 6 bases had no gene match. CDR3 protein: CARWWDRYNEQFF. CDR3 nucleotide sequence: TGCGCCAGGTGGTGGGACAGATACAATGAGCAGTTCTTC.